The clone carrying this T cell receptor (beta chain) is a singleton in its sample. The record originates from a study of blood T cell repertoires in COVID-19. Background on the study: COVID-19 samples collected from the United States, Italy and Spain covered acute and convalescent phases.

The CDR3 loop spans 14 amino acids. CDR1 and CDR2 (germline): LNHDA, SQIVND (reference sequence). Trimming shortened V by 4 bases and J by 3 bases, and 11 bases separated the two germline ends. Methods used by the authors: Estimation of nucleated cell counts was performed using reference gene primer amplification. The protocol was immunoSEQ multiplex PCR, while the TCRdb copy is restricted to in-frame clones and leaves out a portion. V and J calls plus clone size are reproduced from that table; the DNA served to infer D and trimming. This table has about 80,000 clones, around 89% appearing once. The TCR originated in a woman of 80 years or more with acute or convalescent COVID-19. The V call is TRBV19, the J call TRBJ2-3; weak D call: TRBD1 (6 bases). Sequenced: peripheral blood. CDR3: CASSKQGPTDTQYF. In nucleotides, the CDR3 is TGTGCCAGTAGTAAACAGGGCCCTACAGATACGCAGTATTTT.